Detailed here is one T cell receptor beta chain. Its target is not known. With 2 bases removed from V and 3 bases from J, the gap between germline ends came to 10 bases. Germline CDR1 reads SGHTA; CDR2 reads FQGNSA. The CDR3 has 14 residues. This specimen belongs to a study of blood T cells in healthy people across ages. Study-wide points: More naive CD4+ cells and higher diversity were found in long-lived than in aged donors.

Primers used in a second PCR of about 6 to 11 cycles were a sample-barcoded 5' primer and a J-beta primer mix. TCRdb reanalysed the 5' RACE reads using MiXCR and keeps one entry per CDR3 protein. The repertoire consists of some 1.8 million distinct CDR3 sequences, with about 39% occurring once and the leading ten covering approximately 22%. The sequenced sample was blood. The J gene is TRBJ2-5, the V gene TRBV7-2; D is undetermined. This clonotype was obtained from a human donor in good health. The CDR3, as DNA: TGTGCCAGCAGCTTAATGAGGCAGAAAGAGACCCAGTACTTC. This sequence encodes CASSLMRQKETQYF. The full variable domain, with the rest looked up from reference TRBV7-2 and TRBJ2-5, is GAGVSQSPSNKVTEKGKDVELRCDPISGHTALYWYRQSLGQGLEFLIYFQGNSAPDKSGLPSDRFSAERTGGSVSTLTIQRTQQEDSAVYLCASSLMRQKETQYFGPGTRLLVL.